Shown below are 7 T cell receptor beta chains from a single sample sequenced in a study of blood T cell repertoires in COVID-19. The repertoire was sequenced with immunoSEQ multiplex PCR; TCRdb's copy has only in-frame clones and lacks some. The sample lists roughly 290,000 clones, around nine tenths seen once, with 6.8% in the top ten. Sequencing used peripheral blood. The receptor set was obtained from a woman in her 30s with COVID-19, enrolled during active disease.

For this clone: The junction differs from germline at one of its ends, possibly a read error. The rearrangement uses TRBV19 and TRBJ2-5, with a possible D match to TRBD2 (6 bases). Germline V gene sequence: CDR1 LNHDA, CDR2 SQIVND (reference sequence). This CDR3 is built from 12 residues. The CDR3 sequence: CASSTGGETQYF. CDR3 sequence (DNA): TGTGCCAGCAGTACCGGGGGAGAGACCCAGTACTTC.

The J gene is TRBJ2-2, the V gene TRBV28; 9 nucleotides line up with TRBD2. After removal of 4 bases from V and 4 bases from J, the junction contained 10 bases not matched to a gene. Per the germline V gene, CDR1 is MDHEN and CDR2 is SYDVKM. CDR3 length equals 17 residues. The CDR3 sequence is CASSSRLAVRITGELFF. The CDR3 DNA follows: TGTGCCAGCAGTTCCCGACTAGCGGTACGGATCACCGGGGAGCTGTTTTTT.

The gene calls are TRBV30 and TRBJ1-1; D is undetermined. The V and J ends lost 1 base and 8 bases respectively, with 8 bases between them. The CDR3 runs 11 residues. Germline CDR1 and CDR2: GTSNPN and SVGIG (reference sequence). Written as DNA, the CDR3 is TGTGCCTGGAGTGCCAGCGGAGAAGCTTTCTTT. This sequence encodes CAWSASGEAFF.

V is TRBV3-1 (or the pseudogene TRBV3-2) and J is TRBJ1-2, with unresolved D. In germline, CDR1 is LGHDT, CDR2 YNNKEL (reference sequence). The CDR3 length is 16 residues. Trimming cost V 4 bases and J 6 bases, with 21 bases left between them. CDR3 loop: CASSLTPGGAIHGYTF. CDR3 coding DNA: TGTGCCAGCAGCCTAACGCCGGGAGGCGCTATACATGGCTACACCTTC.

The V gene is TRBV5-1, the J gene TRBJ2-7; D gene ambiguous. V lost 0 bases, J lost 0 bases, and 7 bases lay in between. The CDR3 is 14 residues long. Germline lookup yields CDR1 SGHRS and CDR2 YFSETQ. The chain's CDR3 is CASSLGQASYEQYF. In DNA form, the CDR3 reads TGCGCCAGCAGCTTGGGCCAAGCCTCCTACGAGCAGTACTTC.

The gene calls are TRBV5-1 and TRBJ1-1; TRBD1 matches 7 bases. The V segment lost 4 bases and the J segment 0 bases; nucleotides outside the gene matches: 6. Germline values: CDR1 SGHRS, CDR2 YFSETQ. The CDR3 is made up of 15 amino acids. The CDR3 sequence is CASSPLGTVNTEAFF. The CDR3 nucleotides read TGCGCCAGCAGCCCTCTCGGGACAGTGAACACTGAAGCTTTCTTT.

The table lists this clone with a count of one. This chain links TRBV5-1 with TRBJ2-4; 11 bases line up with TRBD2. Trimming cost V 3 bases and J 6 bases; bases outside gene matches: 8. Per the germline V gene, CDR1 is SGHRS and CDR2 is YFSETQ. The CDR3 is 16 amino acids. The CDR3 protein is CASSSGTSGRGNIQYF. Written as DNA, the CDR3 is TGCGCCAGCAGCTCGGGTACTAGCGGGAGAGGAAACATTCAGTACTTC.